This TCR beta chain was retrieved from a study of neurological immune-mediated disorders. In this sample, this clonotype turned up a few times. Antigen unknown. The unsorted libraries originated from 2 million PBMCs that had been stored at -80 C. Synthesis of cDNA was performed by 5'RACE using 10-nucleotide random UMIs. MiXCR, run by TCRdb on the 5' RACE reads, gives a single entry per CDR3 protein. The table records 55,000 to 80,000 distinct CDR3 sequences, under 5.5% of them present only once. Study outcomes and limitations: Phylogenetic grouping placed 18 of 34 multiple sclerosis patients' repertoires in one related-CDR3 cluster, a possible signature.

There are 17 residues in the CDR3. Germline V gene lookup returns CDR1 MNHNY and CDR2 SVGAGI (reference sequence). Trimming took 5 bases from V and 6 from J; bases not matched to a gene: 13. The TCR sequence derives from a woman between 45 and 65 years old with multiple sclerosis. The rearrangement uses TRBV6-6 and TRBJ1-5; 10 positions agree with TRBD1. The sequencing sample was made of PBMCs. The DNA of the CDR3 is TGTGCCAGCAGTAAACCCTCCGGGACAGGGGACAGTCAGCCCCAGCATTTT. Amino acids: CASSKPSGTGDSQPQHF.